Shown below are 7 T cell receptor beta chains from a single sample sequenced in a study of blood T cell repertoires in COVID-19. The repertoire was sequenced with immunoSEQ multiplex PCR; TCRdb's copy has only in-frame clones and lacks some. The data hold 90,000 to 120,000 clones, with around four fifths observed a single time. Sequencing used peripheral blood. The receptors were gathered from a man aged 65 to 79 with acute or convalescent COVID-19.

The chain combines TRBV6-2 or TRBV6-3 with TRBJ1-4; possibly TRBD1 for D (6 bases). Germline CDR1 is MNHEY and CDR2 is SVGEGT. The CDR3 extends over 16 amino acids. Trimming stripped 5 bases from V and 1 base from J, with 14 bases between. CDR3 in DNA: TGTGCCAGCAGTCTTACGTTACAGGGAACTAATGAAAAACTGTTTTTT. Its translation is CASSLTLQGTNEKLFF.

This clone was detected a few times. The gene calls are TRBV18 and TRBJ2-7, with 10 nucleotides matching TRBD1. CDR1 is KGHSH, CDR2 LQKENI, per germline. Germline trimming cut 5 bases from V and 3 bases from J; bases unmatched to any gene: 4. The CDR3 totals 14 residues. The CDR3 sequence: CASSSTGGNYEQYF. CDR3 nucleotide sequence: TGTGCCAGCTCATCGACAGGGGGCAACTACGAGCAGTACTTC.

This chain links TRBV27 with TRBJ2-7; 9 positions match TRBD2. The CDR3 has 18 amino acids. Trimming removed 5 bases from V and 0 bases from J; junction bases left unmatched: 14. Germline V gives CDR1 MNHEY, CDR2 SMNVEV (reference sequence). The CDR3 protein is CASSPHVGLAGSSYEQYF. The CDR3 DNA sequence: TGTGCCAGCAGTCCCCATGTTGGTCTAGCGGGGAGCTCCTACGAGCAGTACTTC.

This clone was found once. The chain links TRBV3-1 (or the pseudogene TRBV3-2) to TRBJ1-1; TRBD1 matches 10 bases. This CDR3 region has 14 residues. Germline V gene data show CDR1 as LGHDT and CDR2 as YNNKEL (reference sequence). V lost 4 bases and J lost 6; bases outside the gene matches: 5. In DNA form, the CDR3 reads TGTGCCAGCAGCCTGTCTGACAGGGGGCCTGAAGCTTTCTTT. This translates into CASSLSDRGPEAFF.

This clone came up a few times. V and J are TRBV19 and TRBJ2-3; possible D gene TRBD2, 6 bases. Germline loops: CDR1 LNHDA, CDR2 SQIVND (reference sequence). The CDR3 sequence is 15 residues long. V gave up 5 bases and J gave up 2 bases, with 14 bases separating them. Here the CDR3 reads CASSPRGTDTDTQYF. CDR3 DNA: TGTGCCAGTAGTCCGCGGGGAACCGACACAGATACGCAGTATTTT.

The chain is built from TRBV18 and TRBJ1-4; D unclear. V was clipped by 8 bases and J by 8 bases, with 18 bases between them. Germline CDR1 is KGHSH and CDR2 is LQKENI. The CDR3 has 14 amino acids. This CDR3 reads CASAKDILEEKLFF. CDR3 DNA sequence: TGTGCCAGCGCGAAAGACATTTTAGAGGAAAAACTGTTTTTT.

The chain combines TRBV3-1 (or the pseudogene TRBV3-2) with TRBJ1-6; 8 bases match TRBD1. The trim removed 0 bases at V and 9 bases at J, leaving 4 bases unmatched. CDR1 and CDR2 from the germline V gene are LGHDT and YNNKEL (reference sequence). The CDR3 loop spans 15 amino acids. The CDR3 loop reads CASSQDRTGSSPLHF. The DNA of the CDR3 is TGTGCCAGCAGCCAAGATCGGACAGGGAGTTCACCCCTCCACTTT.